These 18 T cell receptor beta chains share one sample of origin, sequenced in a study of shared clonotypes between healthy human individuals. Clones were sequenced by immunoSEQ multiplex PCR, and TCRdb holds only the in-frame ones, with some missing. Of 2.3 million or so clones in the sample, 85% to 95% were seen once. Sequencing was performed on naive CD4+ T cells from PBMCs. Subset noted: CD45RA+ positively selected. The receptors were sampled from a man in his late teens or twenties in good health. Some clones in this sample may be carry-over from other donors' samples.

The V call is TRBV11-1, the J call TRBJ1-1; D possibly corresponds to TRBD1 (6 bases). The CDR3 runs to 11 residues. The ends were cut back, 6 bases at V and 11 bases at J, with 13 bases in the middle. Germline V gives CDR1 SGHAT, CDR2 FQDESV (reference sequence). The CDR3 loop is CASSRDRRAFF. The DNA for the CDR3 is TGTGCCAGCAGTCGAGACAGGAGGGCTTTCTTT.

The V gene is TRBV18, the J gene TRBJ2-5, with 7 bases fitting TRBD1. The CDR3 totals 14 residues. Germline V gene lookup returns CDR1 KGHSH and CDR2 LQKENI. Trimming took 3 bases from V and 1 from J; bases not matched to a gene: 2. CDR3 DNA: TGTGCCAGCTCACCCGGACAGGTCCAAGAGACCCAGTACTTC. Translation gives CASSPGQVQETQYF. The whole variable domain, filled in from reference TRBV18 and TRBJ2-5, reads NAGVMQNPRHLVRRRGQEARLRCSPMKGHSHVYWYRQLPEEGLKFMVYLQKENIIDESGMPKERFSAEFPKEGPSILRIQQVVRGDSAAYFCASSPGQVQETQYFGPGTRLLVL.

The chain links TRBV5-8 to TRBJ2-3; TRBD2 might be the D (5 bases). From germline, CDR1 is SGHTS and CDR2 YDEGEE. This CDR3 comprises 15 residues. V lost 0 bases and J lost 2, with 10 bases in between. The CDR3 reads CASSLGLTFTDTQYF. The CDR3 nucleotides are TGTGCCAGCAGCTTGGGACTAACCTTCACAGATACGCAGTATTTT.

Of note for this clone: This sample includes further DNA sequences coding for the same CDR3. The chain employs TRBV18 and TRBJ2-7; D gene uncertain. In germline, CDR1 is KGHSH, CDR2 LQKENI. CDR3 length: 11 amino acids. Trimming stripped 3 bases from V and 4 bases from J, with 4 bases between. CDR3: CASSPNYEQYF. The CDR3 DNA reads TGTGCCAGCTCACCCAATTACGAGCAGTACTTC.

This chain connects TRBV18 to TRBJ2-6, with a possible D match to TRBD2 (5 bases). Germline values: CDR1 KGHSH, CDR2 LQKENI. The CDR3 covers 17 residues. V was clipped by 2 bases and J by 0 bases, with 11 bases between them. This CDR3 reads CASSPSRGNSGANVLTF. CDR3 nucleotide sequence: TGTGCCAGCTCACCAAGTCGGGGTAACTCTGGGGCCAACGTCCTGACTTTC.

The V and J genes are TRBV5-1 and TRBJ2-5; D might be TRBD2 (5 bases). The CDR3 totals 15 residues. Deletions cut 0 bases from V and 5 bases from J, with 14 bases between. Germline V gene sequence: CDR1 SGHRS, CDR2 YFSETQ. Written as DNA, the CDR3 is TGCGCCAGCAGCTTGGAAGCGGTCTTCAGGGAGACCCAGTACTTC. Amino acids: CASSLEAVFRETQYF.

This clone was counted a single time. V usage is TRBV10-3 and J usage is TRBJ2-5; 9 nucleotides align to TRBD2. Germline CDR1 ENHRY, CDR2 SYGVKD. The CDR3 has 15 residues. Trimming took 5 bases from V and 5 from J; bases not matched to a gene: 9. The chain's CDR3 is CAISTGGRASETQYF. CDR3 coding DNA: TGTGCCATCAGTACTGGCGGGAGGGCCTCGGAGACCCAGTACTTC.

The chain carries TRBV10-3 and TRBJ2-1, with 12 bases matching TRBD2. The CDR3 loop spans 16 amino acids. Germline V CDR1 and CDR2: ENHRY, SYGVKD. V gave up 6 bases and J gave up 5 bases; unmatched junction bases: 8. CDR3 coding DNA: TGTGCCATCAGCCCGCTGCTAGCGGGAGGGAACAATGAGCAGTTCTTC. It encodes CAISPLLAGGNNEQFF.

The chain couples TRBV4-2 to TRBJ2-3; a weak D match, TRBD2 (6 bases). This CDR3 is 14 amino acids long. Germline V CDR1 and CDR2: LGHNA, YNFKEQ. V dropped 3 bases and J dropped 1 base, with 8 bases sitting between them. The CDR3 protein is CASSHGSGTDTQYF. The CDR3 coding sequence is TGTGCCAGCAGCCACGGGAGTGGCACAGATACGCAGTATTTT.

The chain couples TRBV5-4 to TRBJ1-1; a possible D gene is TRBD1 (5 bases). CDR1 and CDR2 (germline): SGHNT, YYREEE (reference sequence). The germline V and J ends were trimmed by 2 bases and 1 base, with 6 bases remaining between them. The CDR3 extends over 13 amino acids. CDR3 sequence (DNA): TGTGCCAGCAGCTTCCAGGGGAACACTGAAGCTTTCTTT. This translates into CASSFQGNTEAFF.

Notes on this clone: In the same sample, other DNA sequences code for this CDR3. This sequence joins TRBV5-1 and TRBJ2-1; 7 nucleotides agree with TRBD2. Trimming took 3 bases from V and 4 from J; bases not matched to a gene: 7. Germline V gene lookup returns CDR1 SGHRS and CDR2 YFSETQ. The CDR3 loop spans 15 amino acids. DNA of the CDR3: TGCGCCAGCAGCTCGGCTAGCGGAGGTTACAATGAGCAGTTCTTC. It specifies CASSSASGGYNEQFF.

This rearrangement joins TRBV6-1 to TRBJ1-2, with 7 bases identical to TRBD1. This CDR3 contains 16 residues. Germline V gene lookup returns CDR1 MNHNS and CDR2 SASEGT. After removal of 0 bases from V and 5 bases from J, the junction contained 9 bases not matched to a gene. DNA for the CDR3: TGTGCCAGCAGTGAAGCCCCGGGACAGTCCCCGTATGGCTACACCTTC. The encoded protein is CASSEAPGQSPYGYTF.

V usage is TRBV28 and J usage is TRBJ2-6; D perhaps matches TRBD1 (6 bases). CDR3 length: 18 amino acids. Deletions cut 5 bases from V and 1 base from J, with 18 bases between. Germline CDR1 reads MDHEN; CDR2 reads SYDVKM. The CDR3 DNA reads TGTGCCAGCAGTCCCTCCGACAGGTTCCCGTCTGGGGCCAACGTCCTGACTTTC. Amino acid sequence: CASSPSDRFPSGANVLTF.

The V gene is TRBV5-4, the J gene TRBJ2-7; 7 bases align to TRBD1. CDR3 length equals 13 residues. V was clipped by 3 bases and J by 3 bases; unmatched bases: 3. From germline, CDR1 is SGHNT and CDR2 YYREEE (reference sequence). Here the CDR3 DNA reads TGTGCCAGCAGCTGGTGGGACAGCTACGAGCAGTACTTC. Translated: CASSWWDSYEQYF.

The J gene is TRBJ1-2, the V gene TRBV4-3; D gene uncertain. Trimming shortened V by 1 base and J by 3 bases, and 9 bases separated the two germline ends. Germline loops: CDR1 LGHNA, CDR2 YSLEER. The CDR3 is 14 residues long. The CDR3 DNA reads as TGCGCCAGCAGCCAAGTTCGGCAGGACTATGGCTACACCTTC. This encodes CASSQVRQDYGYTF.

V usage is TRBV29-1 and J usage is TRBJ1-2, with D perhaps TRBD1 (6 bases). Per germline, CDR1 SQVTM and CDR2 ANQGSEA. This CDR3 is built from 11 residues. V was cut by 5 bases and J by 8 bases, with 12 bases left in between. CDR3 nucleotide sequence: TGCAGCGTTAACAGGGTAGGGGGCTACACCTTC. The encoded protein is CSVNRVGGYTF.

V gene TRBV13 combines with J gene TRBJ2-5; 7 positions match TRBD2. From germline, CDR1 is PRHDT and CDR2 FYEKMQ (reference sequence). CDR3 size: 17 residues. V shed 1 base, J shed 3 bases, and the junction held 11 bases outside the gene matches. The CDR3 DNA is TGTGCCAGCAGCTTAGACGCTGGTCTAGCGGTAAAAGAGACCCAGTACTTC. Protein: CASSLDAGLAVKETQYF.

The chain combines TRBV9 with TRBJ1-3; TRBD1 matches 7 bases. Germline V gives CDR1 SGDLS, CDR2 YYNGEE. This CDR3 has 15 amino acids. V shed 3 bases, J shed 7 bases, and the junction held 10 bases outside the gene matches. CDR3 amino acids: CASSDQQGSGNTIYF. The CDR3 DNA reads TGTGCCAGCAGCGACCAACAGGGGAGTGGGAACACCATATATTTT. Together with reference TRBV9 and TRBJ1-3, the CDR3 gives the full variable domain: DSGVTQTPKHLITATGQRVTLRCSPRSGDLSVYWYQQSLDQGLQFLIQYYNGEERAKGNILERFSAQQFPDLHSELNLSSLELGDSALYFCASSDQQGSGNTIYFGEGSWLTVV.